This is a list of T cell receptor beta chains from one sample in a study of blood T cell repertoires in COVID-19. The data were produced by immunoSEQ multiplex PCR, yet TCRdb's version contains in-frame clones alone and is incomplete. Of around 470,000 clones listed, about 91% are singletons. The sample was peripheral blood. These receptors originate from a man aged 18 to 30 with COVID-19, enrolled during active disease. CDR3s include the opening cysteine and the closing phenylalanine or tryptophan. A D gene is named only where the DNA matches it firmly. Size values are once, few and many counts, or a class for expanded clones, and some rows have none.

CDR3nt: TGTGCCAGCAGCTTGTCGGCGGGAGGCGGCACAGATACGCAGTATTTT
CDR3aa: CASSLSAGGGTDTQYF
j_gene: TRBJ2-3
v_gene: TRBV5-5
abundance: -
d_gene: TRBD2

CDR3nt: TGTGCCAGCAGCCCAGGACTAGCGGGAGCTTACGAGCAGTACTTC
CDR3aa: CASSPGLAGAYEQYF
j_gene: TRBJ2-7
v_gene: TRBV7-9
abundance: -
d_gene: TRBD2

CDR3nt: TGTGCCAGCAGCCCCAGCGGGGGTACGGATACGCAGTATTTT
CDR3aa: CASSPSGGTDTQYF
j_gene: TRBJ2-3
v_gene: TRBV11-3
abundance: -
d_gene: TRBD2

CDR3nt: TGTGCCAGCAGCCATTCAGGGAGGAGCAATCAGCCCCAGCATTTT
CDR3aa: CASSHSGRSNQPQHF
j_gene: TRBJ1-5
v_gene: TRBV7-9
abundance: -
d_gene: -

CDR3nt: TGTGCCAGTAGCCTACAGGGTGGCACTGAAGCTTTCTTT
CDR3aa: CASSLQGGTEAFF
j_gene: TRBJ1-1
v_gene: TRBV19
abundance: -
d_gene: -

CDR3nt: TGTGCCAGCAGTTTTGGGGGGGCTGGGGAGACCCAGTACTTC
CDR3aa: CASSFGGAGETQYF
j_gene: TRBJ2-5
v_gene: TRBV27
abundance: -
d_gene: -

CDR3nt: TGTGCCAGCTCCTCGACAGGGATCTCCTACGAGCAGTACTTC
CDR3aa: CASSSTGISYEQYF
j_gene: TRBJ2-7
v_gene: TRBV5-4
abundance: once
d_gene: TRBD1

CDR3nt: TGTGCCAGCAGCCGGGGACAGACGGCCGGGGTATATGGCTACACCTTC
CDR3aa: CASSRGQTAGVYGYTF
j_gene: TRBJ1-2
v_gene: TRBV7-6
abundance: -
d_gene: TRBD1

CDR3nt: TGTGCCAGCAGTGACTCGGGGGGTGGCTACACCTTC
CDR3aa: CASSDSGGGYTF
j_gene: TRBJ1-2
v_gene: TRBV6-4
abundance: -
d_gene: -

CDR3nt: TGTGCCAGCAGCCGCGGCAGCCTCAGCGGGGAGACCCAGTACTTC
CDR3aa: CASSRGSLSGETQYF
j_gene: TRBJ2-5
v_gene: TRBV7-2
abundance: -
d_gene: -

CDR3nt: TGTGCCAGCAGTGAATCCGAGGGTCACGCATTTGAAGCTTTCTTT
CDR3aa: CASSESEGHAFEAFF
j_gene: TRBJ1-1
v_gene: TRBV2
abundance: -
d_gene: -

CDR3nt: TGCGCCAGCAGCTCTTTTCAAGCGGGGAGCACAGATACGCAGTATTTT
CDR3aa: CASSSFQAGSTDTQYF
j_gene: TRBJ2-3
v_gene: TRBV5-1
abundance: -
d_gene: TRBD2

CDR3nt: TGTGCCAGCAGTTCAGCGGACAGGCGAGATACGCAGTATTTT
CDR3aa: CASSSADRRDTQYF
j_gene: TRBJ2-3
v_gene: TRBV27
abundance: -
d_gene: TRBD1

CDR3nt: TGTGCCAGCAGAGACTTAGACAGGTATCAGCCCCAGCATTTT
CDR3aa: CASRDLDRYQPQHF
j_gene: TRBJ1-5
v_gene: TRBV2
abundance: -
d_gene: -

CDR3nt: TGTGCCAGCTCACCCCGAAGGAGCCAAGAGACCCAGTACTTC
CDR3aa: CASSPRRSQETQYF
j_gene: TRBJ2-5
v_gene: TRBV18
abundance: -
d_gene: -

CDR3nt: TGCGCCAGCAGCTTGGATGTTGGGACAGCGACCGGGGAGCTGTTTTTT
CDR3aa: CASSLDVGTATGELFF
j_gene: TRBJ2-2
v_gene: TRBV5-1
abundance: -
d_gene: TRBD1

CDR3nt: TGTGCCAGCAACCGGGGGGCGCGGATCCACGAGCAGTACTTC
CDR3aa: CASNRGARIHEQYF
j_gene: TRBJ2-7
v_gene: TRBV6-5
abundance: -
d_gene: -

CDR3nt: TGCGCCAGCAGCTTGGATTTTCTGGGGGCCCCGGGTGATACGCAGTATTTT
CDR3aa: CASSLDFLGAPGDTQYF
j_gene: TRBJ2-3
v_gene: TRBV5-1
abundance: -
d_gene: -

CDR3nt: TGTGCCAGCGGCAGGGGCTTGAACAATGAGCAGTTCTTC
CDR3aa: CASGRGLNNEQFF
j_gene: TRBJ2-1
v_gene: TRBV19
abundance: -
d_gene: -

CDR3nt: TGTGCCAGCAGCTTGACAGACTACGAGCAGTACTTC
CDR3aa: CASSLTDYEQYF
j_gene: TRBJ2-7
v_gene: TRBV5-6
abundance: -
d_gene: -

CDR3nt: TGTGCCAGCAGTGGCCTACAGGGCCGGGAGACCCAGTACTTC
CDR3aa: CASSGLQGRETQYF
j_gene: TRBJ2-5
v_gene: TRBV25-1
abundance: -
d_gene: -

CDR3nt: TGTGCCAGCAGTTACTCGGAGGCGGGGGGGCCGGAGACCCAGTACTTC
CDR3aa: CASSYSEAGGPETQYF
j_gene: TRBJ2-5
v_gene: TRBV6-5
abundance: -
d_gene: TRBD2

CDR3nt: TGTGCCAGCAGCTACGAATACAATAATCCCTATGGCTACACCTTC
CDR3aa: CASSYEYNNPYGYTF
j_gene: TRBJ1-2
v_gene: TRBV5-5
abundance: -
d_gene: -

CDR3nt: TGTGCCAGCAGAAGGCGGGGACTAAACTATGGCTACACCTTC
CDR3aa: CASRRRGLNYGYTF
j_gene: TRBJ1-2
v_gene: TRBV2
abundance: -
d_gene: -

CDR3nt: TGTGCCAGCAGCCCCTATGGTATCCCCGGGGAGACCCAGTACTTC
CDR3aa: CASSPYGIPGETQYF
j_gene: TRBJ2-5
v_gene: TRBV7-2
abundance: -
d_gene: -

CDR3nt: TGTGCCAGCAGGCACGGGACTAGCTCTATCGGCGAGCAGTACTTC
CDR3aa: CASRHGTSSIGEQYF
j_gene: TRBJ2-7
v_gene: TRBV3-1/TRBV3-2
abundance: -
d_gene: TRBD2

CDR3nt: TGTGCCAGTAGTACCATCGGAGGGATCGAAAACATTCAGTACTTC
CDR3aa: CASSTIGGIENIQYF
j_gene: TRBJ2-4
v_gene: TRBV19
abundance: -
d_gene: -

CDR3nt: TGTGCCTGGGCGCCGGTTAGCACAGATACGCAGTATTTT
CDR3aa: CAWAPVSTDTQYF
j_gene: TRBJ2-3
v_gene: TRBV30
abundance: -
d_gene: -

CDR3nt: TGTGCCAGCAGCTTAGCGTGGGGACACGGACAGGGGTCCACTGAAGCTTTCTTT
CDR3aa: CASSLAWGHGQGSTEAFF
j_gene: TRBJ1-1
v_gene: TRBV7-9
abundance: -
d_gene: TRBD1

CDR3nt: TGTGCCAGCGGGCGGGGAGTTCAAGAGACCCAGTACTTC
CDR3aa: CASGRGVQETQYF
j_gene: TRBJ2-5
v_gene: TRBV13
abundance: -
d_gene: -

CDR3nt: TGTGCCATCAACCCGGGACAGCGAGTGGGGGAAGCTTTCTTT
CDR3aa: CAINPGQRVGEAFF
j_gene: TRBJ1-1
v_gene: TRBV10-3
abundance: -
d_gene: TRBD1

CDR3nt: TGTGCCAGCAGGAGGGGCGGGACAGAAAACTACGAGCAGTACTTC
CDR3aa: CASRRGGTENYEQYF
j_gene: TRBJ2-7
v_gene: TRBV5-4
abundance: -
d_gene: -

CDR3nt: TGTGCCAGCAGCCAAGACCCACAGGGGAAAACAGATACGCAGTATTTT
CDR3aa: CASSQDPQGKTDTQYF
j_gene: TRBJ2-3
v_gene: TRBV3-1/TRBV3-2
abundance: -
d_gene: TRBD1